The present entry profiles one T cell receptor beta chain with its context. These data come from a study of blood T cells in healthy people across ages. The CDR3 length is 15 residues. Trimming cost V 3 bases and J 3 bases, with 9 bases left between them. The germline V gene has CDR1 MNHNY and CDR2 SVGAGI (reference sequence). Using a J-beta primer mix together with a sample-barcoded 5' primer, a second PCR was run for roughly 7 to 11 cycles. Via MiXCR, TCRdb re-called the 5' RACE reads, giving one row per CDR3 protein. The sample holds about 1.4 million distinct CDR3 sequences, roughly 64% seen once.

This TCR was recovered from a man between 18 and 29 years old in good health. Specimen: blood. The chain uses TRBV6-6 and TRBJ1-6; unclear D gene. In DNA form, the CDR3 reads TGTGCCAGCAGTTATCGGGAGGACTATAATTCACCCCTCCACTTT. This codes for CASSYREDYNSPLHF.